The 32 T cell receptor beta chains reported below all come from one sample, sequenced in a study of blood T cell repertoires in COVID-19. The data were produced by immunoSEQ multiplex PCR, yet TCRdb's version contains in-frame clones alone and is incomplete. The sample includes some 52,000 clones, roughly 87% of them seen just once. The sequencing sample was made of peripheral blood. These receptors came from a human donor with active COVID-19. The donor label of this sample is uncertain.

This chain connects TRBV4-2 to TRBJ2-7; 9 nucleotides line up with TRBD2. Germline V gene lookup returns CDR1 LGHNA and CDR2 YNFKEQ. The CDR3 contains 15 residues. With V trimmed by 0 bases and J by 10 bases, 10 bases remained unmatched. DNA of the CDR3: TGTGCCAGCAGCCAAGAGGTTAGCGGGGGCGCCGGACAGTACTTC. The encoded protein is CASSQEVSGGAGQYF.

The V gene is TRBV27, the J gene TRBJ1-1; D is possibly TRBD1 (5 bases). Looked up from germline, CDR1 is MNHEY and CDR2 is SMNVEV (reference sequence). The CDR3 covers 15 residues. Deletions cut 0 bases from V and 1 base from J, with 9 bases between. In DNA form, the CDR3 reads TGTGCCAGCAGTTTATCGGAAACAGGGAACACTGAAGCTTTCTTT. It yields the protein CASSLSETGNTEAFF.

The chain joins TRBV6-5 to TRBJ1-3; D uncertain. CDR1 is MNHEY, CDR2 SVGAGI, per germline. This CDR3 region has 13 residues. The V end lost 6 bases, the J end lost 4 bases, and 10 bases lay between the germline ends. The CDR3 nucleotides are TGTGCCAGCAGCCAACAACAGGGAAACACCATATATTTT. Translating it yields CASSQQQGNTIYF.

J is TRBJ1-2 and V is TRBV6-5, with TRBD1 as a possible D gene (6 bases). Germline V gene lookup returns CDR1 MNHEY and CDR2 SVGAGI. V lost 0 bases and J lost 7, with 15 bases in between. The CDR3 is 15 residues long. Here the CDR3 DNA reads TGTGCCAGCAGTTACTCAACCCGACACAGGGCTGGCTACACCTTC. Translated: CASSYSTRHRAGYTF.

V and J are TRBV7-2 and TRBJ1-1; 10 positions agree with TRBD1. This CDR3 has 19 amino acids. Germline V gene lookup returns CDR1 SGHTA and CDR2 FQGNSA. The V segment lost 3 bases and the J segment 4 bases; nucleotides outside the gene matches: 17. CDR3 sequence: CASSFLGLLRQGAGTEAFF. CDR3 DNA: TGTGCCAGCAGCTTCCTGGGGTTACTTCGACAGGGGGCTGGCACTGAAGCTTTCTTT.

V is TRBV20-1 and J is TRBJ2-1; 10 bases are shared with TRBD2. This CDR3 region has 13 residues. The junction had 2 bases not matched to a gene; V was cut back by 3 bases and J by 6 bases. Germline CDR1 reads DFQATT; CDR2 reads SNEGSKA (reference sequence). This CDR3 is CSASRTSGNEQFF. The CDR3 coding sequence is TGCAGTGCTAGTAGGACTAGCGGCAATGAGCAGTTCTTC.

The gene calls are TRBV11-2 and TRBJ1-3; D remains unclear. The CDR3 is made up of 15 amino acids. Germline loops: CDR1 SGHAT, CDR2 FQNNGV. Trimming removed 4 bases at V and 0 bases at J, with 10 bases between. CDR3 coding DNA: TGTGCCAGCAGCTCGACCACAGCCTCTGGAAACACCATATATTTT. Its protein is CASSSTTASGNTIYF.

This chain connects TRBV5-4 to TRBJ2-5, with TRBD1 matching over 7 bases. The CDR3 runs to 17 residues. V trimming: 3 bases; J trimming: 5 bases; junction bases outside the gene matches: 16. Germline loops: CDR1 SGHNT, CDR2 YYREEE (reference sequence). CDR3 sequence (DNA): TGTGCCAGCAGCTCCCTCGACAGGGAAGTTTTTTACGAGACCCAGTACTTC. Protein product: CASSSLDREVFYETQYF.

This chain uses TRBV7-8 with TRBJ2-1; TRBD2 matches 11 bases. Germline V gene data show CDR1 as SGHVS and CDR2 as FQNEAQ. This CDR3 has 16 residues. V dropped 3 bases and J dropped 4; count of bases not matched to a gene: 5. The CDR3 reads CASSFQTSGVYNEQFF. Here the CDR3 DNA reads TGTGCCAGCAGCTTTCAGACTAGCGGGGTATACAATGAGCAGTTCTTC.

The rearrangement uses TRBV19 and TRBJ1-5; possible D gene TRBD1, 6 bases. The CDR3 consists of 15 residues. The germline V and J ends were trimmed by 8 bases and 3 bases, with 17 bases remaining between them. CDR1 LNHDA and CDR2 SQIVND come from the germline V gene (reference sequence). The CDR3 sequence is CASADPGHINQPQHF. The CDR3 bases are TGTGCCAGTGCCGACCCGGGACACATCAATCAGCCCCAGCATTTT.

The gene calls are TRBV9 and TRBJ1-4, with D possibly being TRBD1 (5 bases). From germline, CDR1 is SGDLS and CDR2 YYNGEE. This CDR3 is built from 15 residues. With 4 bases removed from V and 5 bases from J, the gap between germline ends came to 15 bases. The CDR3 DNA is TGTGCCAGCAGCCCGCGGGGGACCGTCAATGAAAAACTGTTTTTT. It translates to CASSPRGTVNEKLFF.

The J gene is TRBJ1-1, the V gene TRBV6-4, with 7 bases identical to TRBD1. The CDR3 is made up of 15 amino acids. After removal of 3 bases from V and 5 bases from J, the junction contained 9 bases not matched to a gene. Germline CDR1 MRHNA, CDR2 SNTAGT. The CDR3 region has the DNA TGTGCCAGCAGTGAGGTAGGGGGCGCTGGGACTGAAGCTTTCTTT. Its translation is CASSEVGGAGTEAFF.

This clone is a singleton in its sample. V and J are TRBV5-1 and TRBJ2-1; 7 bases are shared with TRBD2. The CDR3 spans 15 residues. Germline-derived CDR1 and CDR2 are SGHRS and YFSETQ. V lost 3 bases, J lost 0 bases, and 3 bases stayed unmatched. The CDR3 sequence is CASSSSGASYNEQFF. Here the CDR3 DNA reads TGCGCCAGCAGCTCCAGCGGGGCCTCCTACAATGAGCAGTTCTTC.

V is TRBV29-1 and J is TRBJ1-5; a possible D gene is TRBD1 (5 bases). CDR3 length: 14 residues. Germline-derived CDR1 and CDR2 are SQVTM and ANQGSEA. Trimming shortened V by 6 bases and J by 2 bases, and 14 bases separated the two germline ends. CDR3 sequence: CSVSGGTGNQPQHF. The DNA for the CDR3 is TGCAGCGTCTCGGGCGGGACCGGCAATCAGCCCCAGCATTTT.

CDR3 protein: CASSQAGGNQPQHF. The CDR3, as DNA: TGTGCCAGCAGCCAAGCGGGTGGCAATCAGCCCCAGCATTTT. This chain connects TRBV4-2 to TRBJ1-5, with D unclear. Germline V gene lookup returns CDR1 LGHNA and CDR2 YNFKEQ. This CDR3 spans 14 amino acids. Trimming removed 1 base at V and 2 bases at J, with 6 bases between.

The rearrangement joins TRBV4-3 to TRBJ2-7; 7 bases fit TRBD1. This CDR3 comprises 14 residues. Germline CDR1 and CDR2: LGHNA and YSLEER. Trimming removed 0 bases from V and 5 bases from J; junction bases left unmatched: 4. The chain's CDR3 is CASSQDHRGNEQYF. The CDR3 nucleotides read TGCGCCAGCAGCCAAGACCACAGGGGAAACGAGCAGTACTTC.

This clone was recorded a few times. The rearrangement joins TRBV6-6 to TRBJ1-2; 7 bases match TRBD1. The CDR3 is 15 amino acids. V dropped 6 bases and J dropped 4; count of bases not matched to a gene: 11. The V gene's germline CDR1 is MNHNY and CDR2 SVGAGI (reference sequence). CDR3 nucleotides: TGTGCCAGCAGCCAACAACAGGGGATCAGCTATGGCTACACCTTC. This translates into CASSQQQGISYGYTF.

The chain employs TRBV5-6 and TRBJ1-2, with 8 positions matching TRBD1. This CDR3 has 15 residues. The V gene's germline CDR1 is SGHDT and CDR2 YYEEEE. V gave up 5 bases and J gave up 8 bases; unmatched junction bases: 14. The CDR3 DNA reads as TGTGCCAGCAGGGGGTGGGGACAGGCGCTCTACGGCTACACCTTC. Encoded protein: CASRGWGQALYGYTF.

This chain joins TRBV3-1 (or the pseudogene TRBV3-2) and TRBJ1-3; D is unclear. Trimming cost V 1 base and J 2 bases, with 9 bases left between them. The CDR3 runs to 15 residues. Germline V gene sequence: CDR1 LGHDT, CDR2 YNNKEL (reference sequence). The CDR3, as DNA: TGTGCCAGCAGCCAAGCTTGGAGTGCTGGAAACACCATATATTTT. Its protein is CASSQAWSAGNTIYF.

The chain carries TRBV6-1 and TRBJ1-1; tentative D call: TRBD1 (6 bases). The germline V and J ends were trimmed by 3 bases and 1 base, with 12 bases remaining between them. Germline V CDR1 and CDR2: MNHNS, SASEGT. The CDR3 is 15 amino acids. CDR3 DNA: TGTGCCAGCAGTGAGCCCGGACAGCCGAACACTGAAGCTTTCTTT. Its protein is CASSEPGQPNTEAFF.

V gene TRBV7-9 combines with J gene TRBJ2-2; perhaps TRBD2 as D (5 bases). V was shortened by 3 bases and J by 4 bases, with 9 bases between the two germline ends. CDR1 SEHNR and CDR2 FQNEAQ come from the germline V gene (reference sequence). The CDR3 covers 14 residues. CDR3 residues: CASSFEGRTGELFF. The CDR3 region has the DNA TGTGCCAGCAGCTTTGAGGGTCGCACCGGGGAGCTGTTTTTT.

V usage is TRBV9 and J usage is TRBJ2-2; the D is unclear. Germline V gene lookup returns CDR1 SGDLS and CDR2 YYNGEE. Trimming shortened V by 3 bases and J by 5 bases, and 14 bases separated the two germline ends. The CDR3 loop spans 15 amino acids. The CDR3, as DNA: TGTGCCAGCAGCGCCACTGAGTTATCTACCGGGGAGCTGTTTTTT. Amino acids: CASSATELSTGELFF.

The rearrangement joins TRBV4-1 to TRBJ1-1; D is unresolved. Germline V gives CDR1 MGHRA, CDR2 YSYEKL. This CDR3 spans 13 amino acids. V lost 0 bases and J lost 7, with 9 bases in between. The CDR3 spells CASSQDGEIEAFF. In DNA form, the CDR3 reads TGCGCCAGCAGCCAAGATGGGGAGATTGAAGCTTTCTTT.

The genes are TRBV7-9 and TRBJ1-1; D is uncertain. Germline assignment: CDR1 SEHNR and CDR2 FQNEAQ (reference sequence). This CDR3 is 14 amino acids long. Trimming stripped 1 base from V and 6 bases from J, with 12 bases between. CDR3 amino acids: CASSLDGVDAEAFF. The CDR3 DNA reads TGTGCCAGCAGCTTAGATGGAGTCGACGCTGAAGCTTTCTTT. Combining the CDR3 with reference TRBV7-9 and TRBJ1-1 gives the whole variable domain DTGVSQNPRHKITKRGQNVTFRCDPISEHNRLYWYRQTLGQGPEFLTYFQNEAQLEKSRLLSDRFSAERPKGSFSTLEIQRTEQGDSAMYLCASSLDGVDAEAFFGQGTRLTVV.

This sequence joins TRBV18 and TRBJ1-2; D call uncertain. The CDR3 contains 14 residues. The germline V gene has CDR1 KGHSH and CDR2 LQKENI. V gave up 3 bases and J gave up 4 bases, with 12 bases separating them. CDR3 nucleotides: TGTGCCAGCTCACCGATACGGGAAACCTATGGCTACACCTTC. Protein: CASSPIRETYGYTF.

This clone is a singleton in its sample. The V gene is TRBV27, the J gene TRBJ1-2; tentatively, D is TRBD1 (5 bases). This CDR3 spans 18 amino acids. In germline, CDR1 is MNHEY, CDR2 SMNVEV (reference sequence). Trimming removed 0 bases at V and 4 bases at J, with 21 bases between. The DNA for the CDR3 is TGTGCCAGCAGTTTATCGGCCCTTACAGGACGCGGGGGCTATGGCTACACCTTC. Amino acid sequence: CASSLSALTGRGGYGYTF.

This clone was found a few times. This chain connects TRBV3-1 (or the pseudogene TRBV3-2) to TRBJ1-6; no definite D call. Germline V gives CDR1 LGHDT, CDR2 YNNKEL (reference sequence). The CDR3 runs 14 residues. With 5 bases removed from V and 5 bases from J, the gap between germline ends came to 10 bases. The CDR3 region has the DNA TGTGCCAGCAGCGCTCGAGAGGATAATTCACCCCTCCACTTT. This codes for CASSAREDNSPLHF.

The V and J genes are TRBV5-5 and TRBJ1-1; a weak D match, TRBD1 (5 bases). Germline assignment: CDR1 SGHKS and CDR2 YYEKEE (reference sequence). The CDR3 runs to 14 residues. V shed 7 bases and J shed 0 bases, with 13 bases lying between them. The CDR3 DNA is TGTGCCAGCTTGGGGGGTGTCCTGAACACTGAAGCTTTCTTT. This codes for CASLGGVLNTEAFF.

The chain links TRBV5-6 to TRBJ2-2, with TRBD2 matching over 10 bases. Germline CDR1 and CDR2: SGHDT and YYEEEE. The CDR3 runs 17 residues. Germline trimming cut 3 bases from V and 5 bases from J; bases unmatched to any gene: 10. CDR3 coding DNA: TGTGCCAGCAGCTCCCGGGAGCGGGGGGGCCCAACCGGGGAGCTGTTTTTT. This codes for CASSSRERGGPTGELFF.

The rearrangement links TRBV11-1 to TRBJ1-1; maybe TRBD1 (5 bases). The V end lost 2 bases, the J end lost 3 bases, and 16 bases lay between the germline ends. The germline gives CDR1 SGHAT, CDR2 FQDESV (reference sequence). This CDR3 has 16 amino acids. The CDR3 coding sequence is TGTGCCAGCAGCTTATACCTGCGGGGGTCCTACACTGAAGCTTTCTTT. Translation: CASSLYLRGSYTEAFF.

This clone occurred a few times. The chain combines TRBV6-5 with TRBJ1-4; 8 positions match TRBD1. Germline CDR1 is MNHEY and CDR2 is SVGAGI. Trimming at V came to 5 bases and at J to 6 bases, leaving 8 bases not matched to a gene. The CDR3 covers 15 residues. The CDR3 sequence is CASSRLTGADEKLFF. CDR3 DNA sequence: TGTGCCAGCAGTCGTTTGACAGGGGCGGATGAAAAACTGTTTTTT.

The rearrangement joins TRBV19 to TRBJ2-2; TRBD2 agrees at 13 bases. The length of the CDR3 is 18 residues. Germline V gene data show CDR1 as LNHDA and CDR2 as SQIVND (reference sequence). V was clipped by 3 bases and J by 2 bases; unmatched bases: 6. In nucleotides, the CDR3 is TGTGCCAGTAGTATTTTGACTAGCGGGGGGCATAACACCGGGGAGCTGTTTTTT. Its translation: CASSILTSGGHNTGELFF.